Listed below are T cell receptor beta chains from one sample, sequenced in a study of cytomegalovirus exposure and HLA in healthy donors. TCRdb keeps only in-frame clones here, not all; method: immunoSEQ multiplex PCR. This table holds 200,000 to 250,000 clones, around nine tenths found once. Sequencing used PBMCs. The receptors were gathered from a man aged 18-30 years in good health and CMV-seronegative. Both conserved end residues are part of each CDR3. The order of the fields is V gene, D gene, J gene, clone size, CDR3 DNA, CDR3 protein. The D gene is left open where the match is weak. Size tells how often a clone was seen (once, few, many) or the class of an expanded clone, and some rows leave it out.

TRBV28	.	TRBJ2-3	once	TGTGCCAGCGGGGACTGGGAGGATACGCAGTATTTT	CASGDWEDTQYF
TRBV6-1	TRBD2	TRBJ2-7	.	TGTGCCAGCAGTTCCCGGGGGGGACTCTACGAGCAGTACTTC	CASSSRGGLYEQYF
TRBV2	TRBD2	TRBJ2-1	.	TGTGCCAGCCTGCGGGAGGGGCAGTTCTTC	CASLREGQFF
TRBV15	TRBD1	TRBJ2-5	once	TGTGCCACCAGCAGGAGGGACAGAGAAGAGACCCAGTACTTC	CATSRRDREETQYF
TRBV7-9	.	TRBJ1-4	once	TGTGCCAGCAGCTTAGATCGGTTGGAGGGTGAAAAACTGTTTTTT	CASSLDRLEGEKLFF
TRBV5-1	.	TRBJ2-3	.	TGCGCCAGCAGCGTACCGGGAGATACGCAGTATTTT	CASSVPGDTQYF
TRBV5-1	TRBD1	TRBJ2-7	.	TGCGCCAGCAGCTATCCCAGAACAGGGGTCTCCTACGAGCAGTACTTC	CASSYPRTGVSYEQYF
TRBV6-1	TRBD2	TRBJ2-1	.	TGTGCCAGCAGTGACGGGACTAGCGGATACAATGAGCAGTTCTTC	CASSDGTSGYNEQFF
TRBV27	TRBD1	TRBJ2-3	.	TGTGCCAGCAGATACTGGGACAGGGGGACAGATACGCAGTATTTT	CASRYWDRGTDTQYF
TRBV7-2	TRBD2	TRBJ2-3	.	TGTGCCAGCAGCCCCTCGGGTCTAGCGGGATCAGATACGCAGTATTTT	CASSPSGLAGSDTQYF
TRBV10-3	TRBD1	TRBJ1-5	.	TGTGCCATCAGGAGGGGGCTAGGACAGCCCCAGCATTTT	CAIRRGLGQPQHF
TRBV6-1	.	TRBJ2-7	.	TGTGCCAGCACCGAATGGGGGCAGGGGTACGAGCAGTACTTC	CASTEWGQGYEQYF
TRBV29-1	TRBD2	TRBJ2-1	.	TGCAGCGTTGACGGCGTGACTAGCGGGGGGGCGAGTTCCTACAATGAGCAGTTCTTC	CSVDGVTSGGASSYNEQFF
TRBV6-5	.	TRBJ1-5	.	TGTGCCAGCAGCCCCCCCGAGGGTCAGCCCCAGCATTTT	CASSPPEGQPQHF
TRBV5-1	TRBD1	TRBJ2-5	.	TGCGCCAGCAGCTTGCCCCCCGGGACAGGGGGAGAGGGTCTGGGGGAGACCCAGTACTTC	CASSLPPGTGGEGLGETQYF
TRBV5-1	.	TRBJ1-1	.	TGCGCCAGCAGCCCACCCAGGGGAAGAACTGAAGCTTTCTTT	CASSPPRGRTEAFF